This T cell receptor (beta chain) was retrieved from a study of shared clonotypes between healthy human individuals (dated by TCRdb to about 2020). Context from the whole study: The cohort comprised a couple of women and three men aged 18 to 49 years. Per donor, three plates each were used for CD4 naive and CD4 memory, two for CD8 naive, and one for CD8 memory. To estimate repertoire size and how much clonotypes are shared between individuals, the study performed deep sequencing of blood TCR repertoires from 4 to 6 healthy adults. Each donor's leukapheresis produced roughly between roughly 0.85 and 9.5 billion PBMCs. Different laboratories and diverse techniques were used to prepare libraries and sequence TCR repertoires, to increase sequencing depth and limit assay-specific biases.

Using the deep immunoSEQ assay, multiplex PCR amplified TCR CDR3 regions from genomic DNA. For each cell subset, the extracted genomic DNA was distributed evenly across all wells of several immunoSEQ 96-well plates, and each plate served as one replicate. For sorted subsets, roughly 200 ng of genomic DNA, equivalent to around 29,000 T cell genomes, went into each replicate PCR. Purified libraries were quantified with a Qubit 3.0 fluorometer, sized on a Bioanalyzer 2100, and re-quantified with the KAPA Library Quantification kit. Every immunoSEQ 96-well plate was sequenced on a dedicated single-read 150-cycle Illumina NextSeq 550 flow cell. In the paper's pipeline: The immunoSEQ output contained only junctional sequences without quality scores, so filtering could not match that applied to full-length reads. To assign V/J genes and CDR3, sequences were annotated against IMGT germline references using PyIR, a Python wrapper for IgBLAST v1.9. Any read was removed if the V/J assignment was weak (E-value above 1e-6), the CDR3 was missing, or the read contained stop codons, out-of-frame junctions, or ambiguous translated residues. V3J clonotypes were defined by identical inferred V gene, J gene, and CDR3 amino acid sequence. The percentage overlap between two repertoires was calculated by dividing the number of shared unique clonotypes by the size of the smaller repertoire. Three approaches were used to assess repertoire richness: RTK rarefaction, the Chao1 estimator, and Recon v2.1 estimates of unobserved clonotypes. OLGA was used to compute generation probabilities for all TCRbeta clonotypes that the gDNA method yielded from a handful of donors. TCRdb limited this immuneACCESS table to in-frame rearrangements with V and J called. A share of clones is missing; checked studies link under half to unresolved V genes, and the rest is unexplained. The V and J calls and clone size were taken over from that table, and D and trimming were inferred from the DNA. The sample has over 1.5 million clones on record, approximately 98% of them singletons. The ten top clones hold 0.45% of the sample.

As concerns this clone: Its antigen specificity is not known. Base quality data are lacking; no much larger clone is found one base away.

Results and caveats for the whole study, not just this receptor: Approximately 5% of naive CD4, around 4% of naive CD8, around 2.3% of memory CD4, and approximately 0.39% of memory CD8 clonotypes were shared across several donors. Pairwise subsampling indicated that sequencing depth was expected to affect the degree of clonotype sharing among donors. Compared with non-shared clonotypes, the clonotypes found in all four sorted-subset donors had higher generation probabilities. The genetic and exposure-history diversity represented was limited by the small number of donors. Rarefaction of sorted-subset datasets indicated incomplete sequencing despite the large sequencing depth. Only blood was sampled, and tissue TCR repertoires likely differ from those in blood. Naive subsets generally had larger estimated clonotype richness than memory subsets did.

The donors were healthy, HIV-negative adults with no recently reported acute infections or vaccinations. Only Caucasian adults living in Nashville, Tennessee, USA were represented among the donors. CD4+ T cells were enriched through magnetic negative selection, after which naive cells were positively selected on CD45RA and the remaining negative fraction served as the memory subset. After blood collection by leukapheresis, PBMCs were isolated using Ficoll-Histopaque density gradient centrifugation and then cryopreserved in the vapor phase of liquid nitrogen. Analytical flow cytometry was used to check the purity and quantity of each magnetically sorted T cell population. Genomic DNA was isolated from each sorted fraction and quantified by UV absorbance on a Nanodrop 2000c. The CDR3 spans 17 residues, from the cysteine through the phenylalanine. CDR3 DNA only is kept here, 51 bases in frame from base 1.

The sequence was obtained from a man aged 25 to 40 in good health. The chain employs TRBV21-1 and TRBJ1-5; the table gives TRBD1 as D, unverified against the DNA. TRBV21-1 is a pseudogene segment. Sequencing was carried out using naive CD4+ T cells sorted from blood. The cell subset or site label, as the study defines it: CD45RA+ positively selected. The DNA reads TGTGCCAGCAGCAAAACCCAAAGGACAGTTTTTTTCCAGCCCCAGCATTTT. Its coded protein is CASSKTQRTVFFQPQHF.